This is a list of T cell receptor beta chains from one sample in a study of radiotherapy plus CTLA-4 blockade in lung cancer. Sequencing was performed with immunoSEQ multiplex PCR; in TCRdb, only in-frame clones are kept and a portion is missing. This sample has about 40,000 clones, with roughly 79% found just once. The specimen comprised peripheral blood, sampled from a patient treated with radiotherapy plus ipilimumab. Receptors were obtained from a human donor with non-small cell lung cancer that progressed on radiotherapy plus ipilimumab. The CDR3 runs from the conserved cysteine through the conserved F or W. The D gene is left open where the match is weak. Clone size is given for some rows only: seen once, a few or many times, or a class if the clone is expanded.

>NA|TRBJ2-7|once|TRBV18
CASSLTATYEQYF
TGTGCCAGCTCACTAACAGCCACCTACGAGCAGTACTTC
>TRBD2|TRBJ2-5|NA|TRBV25-1
CASSASGEETQYF
TGTGCCAGCAGTGCCAGCGGGGAAGAGACCCAGTACTTC
>NA|TRBJ2-5|NA|TRBV10-3
CAISESAETQYF
TGTGCCATCAGTGAGTCGGCAGAGACCCAGTACTTC
>NA|TRBJ1-4|NA|TRBV5-1
CASRRAGEENEKLFF
TGCGCCAGCAGACGGGCGGGGGAGGAAAATGAAAAACTGTTTTTT
>NA|TRBJ1-2|NA|TRBV19
CASSRGTGNYGYTF
TGTGCCAGTAGCAGAGGGACTGGTAACTATGGCTACACCTTC
>NA|TRBJ2-3|once|TRBV2
CASGRLETDTQYF
TGTGCCAGCGGAAGACTAGAAACAGATACGCAGTATTTT
>TRBD1|TRBJ1-1|NA|TRBV5-1
CASSLKGQGSEAFF
TGCGCCAGCAGCTTGAAGGGACAGGGGAGTGAAGCTTTCTTT
>TRBD2|TRBJ2-1|once|TRBV4-3
CASSQRSGGVYNEQFF
TGCGCCAGCAGCCAACGTAGCGGGGGGGTCTACAATGAGCAGTTCTTC
>NA|TRBJ2-5|NA|TRBV6-1
CASSRQETQYF
TGTGCCAGCAGTCGCCAAGAGACCCAGTACTTC
>TRBD1|TRBJ2-1|once|TRBV7-3
CASSFSLPGQGADEQFF
TGTGCCAGCAGCTTCAGCCTCCCGGGACAGGGGGCCGATGAGCAGTTCTTC
>TRBD2|TRBJ2-3|NA|TRBV5-4
CASSLRLAGGPTDTQYF
TGTGCCAGCAGCTTACGACTAGCGGGGGGGCCAACAGATACGCAGTATTTT
>NA|TRBJ2-2|NA|TRBV5-1
CASSLEADTGELFF
TGCGCCAGCAGCTTGGAGGCGGACACCGGGGAGCTGTTTTTT
>NA|TRBJ1-1|NA|TRBV7-8
CASSLEYTGRLNTEAFF
TGTGCCAGCAGCTTAGAGTATACAGGGCGTCTGAACACTGAAGCTTTCTTT
>TRBD1|TRBJ1-4|NA|TRBV29-1
CSVGQGRNEKLFF
TGCAGCGTTGGACAGGGGAGGAATGAAAAACTGTTTTTT
>NA|TRBJ2-5|few|TRBV4-1
CASSQIPGGPLQTQYF
TGCGCCAGCAGCCAGATCCCCGGGGGGCCGCTCCAGACCCAGTACTTC
>NA|TRBJ2-7|NA|TRBV18
CASSSGPGDYEQYF
TGTGCCAGCTCTTCCGGACCGGGGGACTACGAGCAGTACTTC
>NA|TRBJ1-5|NA|TRBV6-6
CASRPLGQNNQPQHF
TGTGCCAGCAGGCCCCTCGGACAGAATAATCAGCCCCAGCATTTT
>TRBD2|TRBJ2-3|once|TRBV5-1
CASSFGAGALGTQYF
TGCGCCAGCAGCTTCGGAGCGGGGGCCCTCGGCACGCAGTATTTT
>NA|TRBJ1-2|once|TRBV2
CASSLGGMTYGYTF
TGTGCCAGCAGCCTCGGAGGGATGACTTATGGCTACACCTTC
>TRBD1|TRBJ2-6|NA|TRBV27
CASSLKGGQTSSGANVLTF
TGTGCCAGCAGCCTCAAAGGGGGACAGACAAGCTCTGGGGCCAACGTCCTGACTTTC
>TRBD1|TRBJ2-5|NA|TRBV7-2
CASSPRQGSRTQYF
TGTGCCAGCAGCCCGAGACAGGGGTCAAGGACCCAGTACTTC